The 21 T cell receptor beta chains reported below all come from one sample, sequenced in a study of metastatic and nonmetastatic thyroid tumors (dated by TCRdb to 2019 to 2021). Before undergoing thyroid surgery, none of the patients had been given any kind of treatment. Receptors were amplified or captured by PCR. TCRdb lists the instrument as Illumina HiSeq 4000. Using fastp trimming at Q25 and MiXCR clonotype assembly, TCRdb reanalyzed the public sequencing data and kept in-frame beta chains. The sample includes tens of thousands of clones, with approximately 15% observed a single time. The leading ten clones occupy 2.5% to 4% of the sample. Source material: blood. These receptors were obtained from a female donor with papillary thyroid cancer or a benign thyroid nodule (not recorded which). Some clones in this sample may be carry-over from other donors' samples.

This clone occurred once. The junction departs from the called germline gene at one end, perhaps through a read error. CDR3 nucleotide sequence: TGTGCCAACTCACCGGTCGGGGGGGCCAGACAGCCCCAGCATTTT. Translation: CANSPVGGARQPQHF. This sequence joins TRBV18 and TRBJ1-5; D perhaps matches TRBD1 (6 bases). This CDR3 is 15 amino acids long. Looked up from germline, CDR1 is KGHSH and CDR2 is LQKENI.

This clone was picked up many times. This chain joins TRBV6-5 and TRBJ2-5; TRBD1 matches 12 bases. V lost 2 bases to trimming and J lost 4 bases; unmatched junction nucleotides: 2. Per germline, CDR1 MNHEY and CDR2 SVGAGI. This CDR3 has 15 residues. DNA for the CDR3: TGTGCCAGCAGTTACGGGACAGGGGGCCCAGAGACCCAGTACTTC. This codes for CASSYGTGGPETQYF.

At least ten counts were recorded for this clone. J is TRBJ2-2 and V is TRBV27; tentative D call: TRBD1 (6 bases). Trimming shortened V by 6 bases and J by 5 bases, and 13 bases separated the two germline ends. The germline V gene has CDR1 MNHEY and CDR2 SMNVEV (reference sequence). The CDR3 runs to 14 residues. DNA for the CDR3: TGTGCCAGCAGAATAACAGGGAGTACCGGGGAGCTGTTTTTT. Translating it yields CASRITGSTGELFF.

This clone was seen many times. The rearrangement links TRBV19 to TRBJ2-7; D is perhaps TRBD2 (6 bases). The ends were cut back, 0 bases at V and 3 bases at J, with 15 bases in the middle. This CDR3 spans 16 amino acids. Germline CDR1 is LNHDA and CDR2 is SQIVND (reference sequence). This CDR3 is CASSIDHGTGVYEQYF. CDR3 DNA sequence: TGTGCCAGTAGTATAGATCACGGGACGGGAGTCTACGAGCAGTACTTC. Drawing the rest from reference TRBV19 and TRBJ2-7, the complete variable domain is DGGITQSPKYLFRKEGQNVTLSCEQNLNHDAMYWYRQDPGQGLRLIYYSQIVNDFQKGDIAEGYSVSREKKESFPLTVTSAQKNPTAFYLCASSIDHGTGVYEQYFGPGTRLTVT.

This clone was recorded at least ten times. This chain's CDR3 is CASSLGWGTGNTIYF. The CDR3 coding sequence is TGTGCCAGCAGCTTAGGATGGGGAACTGGAAACACCATATATTTT. This rearrangement joins TRBV7-2 to TRBJ1-3; D not resolved. From germline, CDR1 is SGHTA and CDR2 FQGNSA. Trimming stripped 1 base from V and 2 bases from J, with 9 bases between. The CDR3 is 15 residues long.

This clone qualifies as medium-sized. The chain has TRBV6-1 and TRBJ2-3, with 9 bases aligning to TRBD2. V dropped 0 bases and J dropped 4; count of bases not matched to a gene: 11. The germline gives CDR1 MNHNS, CDR2 SASEGT. The CDR3 has 18 residues. The CDR3: CASSEASGGGGFADTQYF. CDR3 DNA: TGTGCCAGCAGTGAAGCGTCTGGCGGGGGGGGTTTTGCAGATACGCAGTATTTT.

The sample holds many counts of this clone. The rearrangement joins TRBV28 to TRBJ1-1; tentative D call: TRBD1 (6 bases). This CDR3 has 14 amino acids. Germline values: CDR1 MDHEN, CDR2 SYDVKM. With 7 bases removed from V and 3 bases from J, the gap between germline ends came to 15 bases. Here the CDR3 DNA reads TGTGCCAGCAACCCGACAGGTTGGGACACTGAAGCTTTCTTT. Encoded protein: CASNPTGWDTEAFF.

There are a few counts of this clone. A read error may account for a junction end that differs from germline. V is TRBV19 and J is TRBJ2-7; no clear D gene. The germline CDR1 and CDR2 sequences are LNHDA and SQIVND (reference sequence). The CDR3 has 15 amino acids. As DNA, the CDR3 is TGTGCCATTAGTCCACGGCCCTGGGTCTCCTACGAGCAGTACTTC. It is translated as CAISPRPWVSYEQYF.

This clone is labeled medium-sized. V and J are TRBV5-1 and TRBJ2-7, with D perhaps TRBD1 (5 bases). The CDR3 is made up of 16 amino acids. Germline V gene data show CDR1 as SGHRS and CDR2 as YFSETQ. V was clipped by 2 bases and J by 1 base, with 16 bases between them. This CDR3 reads CASSLLQTSGSYEQYF. The CDR3 DNA sequence: TGCGCCAGCAGCTTACTACAAACTTCAGGGTCCTACGAGCAGTACTTC.

The chain is built from TRBV20-1 and TRBJ2-3; 10 bases fit TRBD2. The germline V gene has CDR1 DFQATT and CDR2 SNEGSKA (reference sequence). This CDR3 comprises 16 residues. V was clipped by 1 base and J by 1 base; unmatched bases: 5. CDR3 in amino acids: CSARVSGGPRTDTQYF. CDR3 nucleotides: TGCAGTGCTAGAGTTAGCGGGGGGCCCCGCACAGATACGCAGTATTTT.

This clone was counted many times. This CDR3 is CASSQGGGDAETQYF. In DNA form, the CDR3 reads TGCGCCAGCAGCCAAGGCGGGGGAGATGCAGAGACCCAGTACTTC. The rearrangement joins TRBV4-1 to TRBJ2-5; 7 bases are shared with TRBD2. With 1 base clipped from V and 4 bases from J, the junction kept 6 bases outside the gene matches. CDR3 length: 15 amino acids. CDR1 and CDR2 (germline): MGHRA, YSYEKL.

The sample holds many counts of this clone. V gene TRBV28 combines with J gene TRBJ1-2, with 8 nucleotides matching TRBD1. The germline gives CDR1 MDHEN, CDR2 SYDVKM. This CDR3 is 15 amino acids long. V dropped 5 bases and J dropped 6; count of bases not matched to a gene: 11. CDR3 amino acids: CASSPRTGGLDGYTF. CDR3 DNA: TGTGCCAGCAGTCCCCGTACAGGGGGGCTCGATGGCTACACCTTC.

This clone was observed at least ten times. This rearrangement joins TRBV7-2 to TRBJ2-5; the D gene is possibly TRBD2 (6 bases). Germline V gene data show CDR1 as SGHTA and CDR2 as FQGNSA. The V end lost 3 bases, the J end lost 3 bases, and 11 bases lay between the germline ends. The CDR3 has 14 amino acids. The CDR3 loop reads CASSFRPGEETQYF. In DNA, the CDR3 is TGTGCCAGCAGCTTCCGGCCGGGGGAAGAGACCCAGTACTTC. Full variable domain (remainder filled in from reference TRBV7-2 and TRBJ2-5): GAGVSQSPSNKVTEKGKDVELRCDPISGHTALYWYRQSLGQGLEFLIYFQGNSAPDKSGLPSDRFSAERTGGSVSTLTIQRTQQEDSAVYLCASSFRPGEETQYFGPGTRLLVL.

By share of the sample, this clone is medium-sized. The J gene is TRBJ2-7, the V gene TRBV20-1; D may be TRBD2 (6 bases). There are 15 residues in the CDR3. Trimming took 6 bases from V and 2 from J, leaving 20 bases between them. Per the germline V gene, CDR1 is DFQATT and CDR2 is SNEGSKA (reference sequence). The CDR3 DNA is TGCAGTGCCCCGACGTTAGGAGTAGCGGCCTACGAGCAGTACTTC. Protein: CSAPTLGVAAYEQYF.

The sample holds a few counts of this clone. The V gene is TRBV6-5, the J gene TRBJ1-2, with D maybe TRBD1 (5 bases). CDR3 length: 16 residues. The V end was cut by 4 bases, the J end by 6 bases, with 21 bases between. CDR1 MNHEY and CDR2 SVGAGI come from the germline V gene. The CDR3 DNA reads as TGTGCCAGCAGTTTGAATGTTTGGGGCCGCAGGAATGGCTACACCTTC. Its translation is CASSLNVWGRRNGYTF.

This clone came up many times. One junction end disagrees with the germline gene, perhaps due to a read error. V usage is TRBV2 and J usage is TRBJ2-1; D call uncertain. The CDR3 is made up of 13 amino acids. Germline-derived CDR1 and CDR2 are SNHLY and FYNNEI. CDR3 protein: CASSEAAFSRRIF. CDR3 nucleotides: TGTGCCAGCAGTGAAGCGGCCTTCTCCAGGCGGATCTTC.

This clone has at least ten counts. The rearrangement uses TRBV28 and TRBJ2-3; D unclear. Germline lookup yields CDR1 MDHEN and CDR2 SYDVKM. This CDR3 comprises 13 residues. V lost 7 bases, J lost 2 bases, and 10 bases lay in between. The DNA of the CDR3 is TGTGCCAGCACTGTTGGAACCACAGATACGCAGTATTTT. It codes for CASTVGTTDTQYF.

This clone was counted ten times or more. The rearrangement joins TRBV7-2 to TRBJ2-2; D unresolved. The CDR3 consists of 17 residues. Per germline, CDR1 SGHTA and CDR2 FQGNSA. Trimming took off 0 bases at V and 5 bases at J, with 16 bases between the two ends. CDR3 DNA: TGTGCCAGCAGCTTAGCGGCCCAGCAGGCCAATACCGGGGAGCTGTTTTTT. This sequence encodes CASSLAAQQANTGELFF.

This clone was counted ten times or more. This clone may be a read error of a much larger clone one base away. The chain couples TRBV28 to TRBJ2-2; 7 bases agree with TRBD1. The CDR3 is 15 amino acids. Germline CDR1 MDHEN, CDR2 SYDVKM. The trim removed 5 bases at V and 6 bases at J, leaving 9 bases unmatched. The CDR3 DNA is TGTGCCAGCAGTCCGACAGGGATCAGGGCCGGGGAGCTGTTTTTT. It specifies CASSPTGIRAGELFF.

This clone was seen at least ten times. V usage is TRBV3-1 and J usage is TRBJ2-2; 8 positions match TRBD1. Trimming removed 5 bases from V and 1 base from J; junction bases left unmatched: 3. The CDR3 totals 15 residues. Germline V gene data show CDR1 as LGHDT and CDR2 as YNNKEL (reference sequence). The CDR3 spells CASSAGTGNTGELFF. Here the CDR3 DNA reads TGTGCCAGCAGCGCCGGGACAGGGAACACCGGGGAGCTGTTTTTT. The full variable domain, its missing parts supplied by reference TRBV3-1 and TRBJ2-2, is DTAVSQTPKYLVTQMGNDKSIKCEQNLGHDTMYWYKQDSKKFLKIMFSYNNKELIINETVPNRFSPKSPDKAHLNLHINSLELGDSAVYFCASSAGTGNTGELFFGEGSRLTVL.

The V gene is TRBV2, the J gene TRBJ1-6, with unresolved D. V lost 3 bases and J lost 0, with 6 bases in between. CDR1 SNHLY and CDR2 FYNNEI come from the germline V gene. The CDR3 is 15 residues long. CDR3 nucleotides: TGTGCCAGCAGTGACGGCAGCTCCTATAATTCACCCCTCCACTTT. Its protein product is CASSDGSSYNSPLHF. Looking up the rest from reference TRBV2 and TRBJ1-6 gives the full variable domain: EPEVTQTPSHQVTQMGQEVILRCVPISNHLYFYWYRQILGQKVEFLVSFYNNEISEKSEIFDDQFSVERPDGSNFTLKIRSTKLEDSAMYFCASSDGSSYNSPLHFGNGTRLTVT.